This T cell receptor beta chain was captured by sequencing in a study of T cells in Graves' hyperthyroidism and ophthalmopathy. Findings and caveats of the study: Most expanded thyroid clonotypes above 0.001 also appeared in blood.

This clonotype occurred many times. What it recognizes is unknown. The CDR3 length is 15 residues. In germline, CDR1 is SQVTM, CDR2 ANQGSEA. V was cut by 2 bases and J by 0 bases, with 12 bases left in between. Amplification targeted TCR beta CDR3 regions from RNA transcripts. HTBI primers were the set used in a first-round RT-PCR of the TCR CDR3. Via MiXCR, TCRdb re-called the multiplex PCR reads, giving one row per CDR3 protein. Of around 420,000 distinct CDR3 sequences in the sample, approximately 14% were seen once. This clonotype originated in a young woman with Graves' hyperthyroidism. J is TRBJ2-3 and V is TRBV29-1, with D possibly being TRBD1 (6 bases). What was sequenced was blood. The CDR3: CSVERDTRSTDTQYF. CDR3 nucleotides: TGCAGCGTTGAAAGGGACACCCGGAGCACAGATACGCAGTATTTT.